Presented here are 22 T cell receptor beta chains from one specimen sequenced in a study of blood T cells in healthy people across ages. Using a J-beta primer mix together with a sample-barcoded 5' primer, a second PCR was run for about 7 to 12 cycles. TCRdb independently ran MiXCR on the 5' RACE reads; one entry per CDR3 protein. The profile shows more than 500,000 distinct CDR3 sequences, 25% to 30% of them singletons. The source material was blood. These receptors originate from a woman between 65 and 79 years old in good health.

This rearrangement joins TRBV7-2 to TRBJ1-3, with D hard to call. V was cut by 3 bases and J by 0 bases, with 15 bases left in between. Germline CDR1 reads SGHTA; CDR2 reads FQGNSA. This CDR3 comprises 17 residues. DNA of the CDR3: TGTGCCAGCAGCTTGGAGGCCAGTATGAGCTCTGGAAACACCATATATTTT. Protein product: CASSLEASMSSGNTIYF.

In this sample, this clonotype turned up once. V usage is TRBV7-9 and J usage is TRBJ2-1; tentatively, D is TRBD1 (5 bases). The CDR3 is 12 residues long. The ends were cut back, 10 bases at V and 4 bases at J, with 11 bases in the middle. From germline, CDR1 is SEHNR and CDR2 FQNEAQ (reference sequence). CDR3 in DNA: TGTGCCACGCCAGACAGTTACAATGAGCAGTTCTTC. This gives the protein CATPDSYNEQFF.

In DNA form, the CDR3 reads TGCAGCGTGTTGAGGGCCGATGAAAAACTGTTTTTT. This codes for CSVLRADEKLFF. J is TRBJ1-4 and V is TRBV29-1; D gene uncertain. In germline, CDR1 is SQVTM, CDR2 ANQGSEA. The CDR3 runs 12 residues. Between the trimmed V and J ends, which lost 6 bases and 6 bases, there was a span of 11 bases.

The chain links TRBV4-3 to TRBJ2-5; 10 bases are shared with TRBD1. The CDR3 spans 17 residues. Germline V gives CDR1 LGHNA, CDR2 YSLEER. Trimming at V came to 3 bases and at J to 1 base, leaving 8 bases not matched to a gene. The chain's CDR3 is CASSQDGWTGGQETQYF. In DNA, the CDR3 is TGCGCCAGCAGCCAGGACGGGTGGACAGGGGGCCAAGAGACCCAGTACTTC.

V usage is TRBV27 and J usage is TRBJ2-5; D may correspond to TRBD1 or TRBD2 (6 bases each). The CDR3 contains 15 residues. Trimming took 5 bases from V and 2 from J, leaving 15 bases between them. In germline, CDR1 is MNHEY, CDR2 SMNVEV (reference sequence). CDR3 bases: TGTGCCAGCAGTGTTACCCGGGGGCCGCAAGAGACCCAGTACTTC. This gives the protein CASSVTRGPQETQYF.

This clonotype came up many times. The V and J genes are TRBV18 and TRBJ2-5; a weak D match, TRBD1 (5 bases). The germline gives CDR1 KGHSH, CDR2 LQKENI. Trimming cost V 8 bases and J 5 bases, with 9 bases left between them. The CDR3 runs to 11 residues. This CDR3 reads CASSPGETQYF. CDR3 coding DNA: TGTGCCAGCAGCCCAGGGGAGACCCAGTACTTC. Combining the CDR3 with reference TRBV18 and TRBJ2-5 gives the whole variable domain NAGVMQNPRHLVRRRGQEARLRCSPMKGHSHVYWYRQLPEEGLKFMVYLQKENIIDESGMPKERFSAEFPKEGPSILRIQQVVRGDSAAYFCASSPGETQYFGPGTRLLVL.

This clonotype was picked up a small number of times. This chain connects TRBV7-2 to TRBJ2-3, with 8 bases aligning to TRBD2. This CDR3 spans 15 amino acids. From germline, CDR1 is SGHTA and CDR2 FQGNSA. Unmatched junction bases numbered 8, after V lost 5 bases and J lost 4 bases. CDR3 sequence reads: CASSAQRGRPDTQYF. CDR3 sequence (DNA): TGTGCCAGCAGCGCCCAGCGGGGGCGCCCAGATACGCAGTATTTT.

The rearrangement joins TRBV7-9 to TRBJ2-5; no firm D call. The J call is uncertain, as TRBJ2-1 better fits the DNA end. The length of the CDR3 is 14 residues. Germline CDR1 reads SEHNR; CDR2 reads FQNEAQ (reference sequence). This chain's CDR3 is CASSSQIPDNEQFF. CDR3 in DNA: TGTGCCAGCAGCTCACAGATTCCTGACAATGAGCAGTTCTTC.

This clonotype turned up a few times. The rearrangement joins TRBV9 to TRBJ1-5, with a weak D call TRBD1 (5 bases). The V end was cut by 4 bases, the J end by 2 bases, with 13 bases between. The germline V gene has CDR1 SGDLS and CDR2 YYNGEE. This CDR3 has 15 residues. CDR3 sequence reads: CASSLGGGGNQPQHF. The DNA for the CDR3 is TGTGCCAGCAGCCTCGGGGGTGGCGGCAATCAGCCCCAGCATTTT. Using reference TRBV9 and TRBJ1-5 for the parts outside the CDR3, the full variable domain is DSGVTQTPKHLITATGQRVTLRCSPRSGDLSVYWYQQSLDQGLQFLIQYYNGEERAKGNILERFSAQQFPDLHSELNLSSLELGDSALYFCASSLGGGGNQPQHFGDGTRLSIL.

In this sample, this clonotype turned up a few times. This chain links TRBV2 with TRBJ2-3, with TRBD2 matching 13 bases. Germline CDR1 SNHLY, CDR2 FYNNEI. The CDR3 spans 18 residues. Trimming removed 0 bases from V and 3 bases from J; junction bases left unmatched: 6. The CDR3 region is CASSEATSGGAVTDTQYF. CDR3 nucleotide sequence: TGTGCCAGCAGTGAAGCCACTAGCGGGGGGGCCGTAACAGATACGCAGTATTTT.

The chain uses TRBV12-3 or TRBV12-4 and TRBJ1-2; D gene uncertain. V lost 2 bases and J lost 4, with 11 bases in between. This CDR3 spans 14 amino acids. CDR3 DNA sequence: TGTGCCAGCAGTTTACTGCAGGATCCCTATGGCTACACCTTC. Protein: CASSLLQDPYGYTF.

This clonotype occurred once. The chain recombines TRBV5-5 with TRBJ2-2; perhaps D is TRBD1 or TRBD2 (5 bases each). The V end was cut by 7 bases, the J end by 3 bases, with 16 bases between. The CDR3 consists of 15 residues. Germline V gene sequence: CDR1 SGHKS, CDR2 YYEKEE (reference sequence). The CDR3, as DNA: TGTGCCAGCGCCCCCCGAGGGGCTTACACCGGGGAGCTGTTTTTT. It is translated as CASAPRGAYTGELFF. Full variable domain (outside the CDR3, taken from reference TRBV5-5 and TRBJ2-2): DAGVTQSPTHLIKTRGQQVTLRCSPISGHKSVSWYQQVLGQGPQFIFQYYEKEERGRGNFPDRFSARQFPNYSSELNVNALLLGDSALYLCASAPRGAYTGELFFGEGSRLTVL.

The V and J genes are TRBV24-1 and TRBJ2-3, with 8 nucleotides matching TRBD2. CDR3 length equals 15 residues. Germline V lookup: CDR1 KGHDR, CDR2 SFDVKD. The V gene end was trimmed by 1 base and the J gene end by 8 bases; junction bases not matched to a gene: 7. CDR3 protein: CATSDFSRGGATQYF. For the CDR3, the DNA is TGTGCCACCAGTGATTTTAGTCGGGGGGGAGCTACGCAGTATTTT.

The gene calls are TRBV2 and TRBJ2-5; 9 bases are shared with TRBD2. V lost 1 base and J lost 4; bases outside the gene matches: 7. The germline gives CDR1 SNHLY, CDR2 FYNNEI. This CDR3 comprises 16 residues. The CDR3 region is CASSEDSGGSRETQYF. CDR3 nucleotides: TGTGCCAGCAGTGAAGACAGCGGGGGGAGCAGAGAGACCCAGTACTTC.

This clonotype was found a few times. The chain links TRBV5-1 to TRBJ2-1, with 9 bases identical to TRBD2. V gave up 3 bases and J gave up 10 bases; unmatched junction bases: 14. This CDR3 is 16 amino acids long. The V gene's germline CDR1 is SGHRS and CDR2 YFSETQ. The CDR3 sequence is CASSSLLRGGEEEQFF. The DNA of the CDR3 is TGCGCCAGCAGCTCCCTTTTGCGGGGGGGGGAAGAGGAGCAGTTCTTC.

This clonotype was seen a handful of times. The genes are TRBV9 and TRBJ1-5; no definite D call. From germline, CDR1 is SGDLS and CDR2 YYNGEE. Trimming removed 4 bases at V and 5 bases at J, with 10 bases between. CDR3 length: 13 amino acids. CDR3 residues: CASSSQPDQPQHF. CDR3 coding DNA: TGTGCCAGCAGCTCCCAGCCCGATCAGCCCCAGCATTTT.

The rearrangement uses TRBV19 and TRBJ2-6; D may be TRBD1 (5 bases). The V end was cut by 5 bases, the J end by 3 bases, with 11 bases between. Per the germline V gene, CDR1 is LNHDA and CDR2 is SQIVND (reference sequence). The CDR3 length is 15 residues. CDR3 in amino acids: CASSGAARGANVLTF. Written as DNA, the CDR3 is TGTGCCAGTAGTGGGGCGGCTCGTGGGGCCAACGTCCTGACTTTC.

The rearrangement links TRBV7-2 to TRBJ1-1; D is unresolved. The CDR3 contains 15 residues. V dropped 1 base and J dropped 4 bases, with 13 bases sitting between them. CDR1 SGHTA and CDR2 FQGNSA come from the germline V gene. This CDR3 is CASSLDRLLVTEAFF. For the CDR3, the DNA is TGTGCCAGCAGCTTAGACCGCCTCCTGGTCACTGAAGCTTTCTTT.

The chain couples TRBV3-1 to TRBJ2-1, with D perhaps TRBD1 or TRBD2 (6 bases each). The CDR3 loop spans 15 amino acids. V was cut by 4 bases and J by 5 bases, with 15 bases left in between. Germline loops: CDR1 LGHDT, CDR2 YNNKEL (reference sequence). The DNA for the CDR3 is TGTGCCAGCAGCCGCGTCTGGGGGGCTGACAATGAGCAGTTCTTC. This gives the protein CASSRVWGADNEQFF.

This chain joins TRBV7-6 and TRBJ2-7; the match to TRBD2 covers 9 bases. The CDR3 is made up of 18 amino acids. Germline lookup yields CDR1 SGHVS and CDR2 FNYEAQ. V shed 1 base and J 0 bases; nucleotides not matched to a gene: 10. The CDR3 protein is CASSLGVMASGTSYEQYF. The CDR3, as DNA: TGTGCCAGCAGCTTAGGGGTAATGGCTAGCGGGACCTCCTACGAGCAGTACTTC.

This clonotype showed up just a few times. The V call is TRBV29-1, the J call TRBJ1-1, with D unresolved. Germline loops: CDR1 SQVTM, CDR2 ANQGSEA. V lost 3 bases to trimming and J lost 3 bases, with 8 bases between them. The CDR3 extends over 12 amino acids. The CDR3 is CSVDIGYTEAFF. The CDR3, as DNA: TGCAGCGTTGATATAGGGTACACTGAAGCTTTCTTT.

This clonotype showed up just once. A read error is possible here, since a much larger clone lies one base away. The chain employs TRBV28 and TRBJ2-7; D not resolved. Germline values: CDR1 MDHEN, CDR2 SYDVKM. The CDR3 covers 11 residues. CDR3: CASGLGFEQCF. The CDR3 coding sequence is TGTGCCAGCGGGCTGGGGTTCGAGCAGTGCTTC. Complete variable domain (other parts from reference TRBV28 and TRBJ2-7): DVKVTQSSRYLVKRTGEKVFLECVQDMDHENMFWYRQDPGLGLRLIYFSYDVKMKEKGDIPEGYSVSREKKERFSLILESASTNQTSMYLCASGLGFEQCFGPGTRLTVT.